Listed below are T cell receptor beta chains from one sample, sequenced in a study of human T cells and chemical hapten exposure. TCRdb itself ran the reads through MiXCR, one entry per CDR3 protein. The table records more than 100,000 distinct CDR3 sequences, approximately 9.3% of them present only once. The sequenced sample consisted of whole blood. These receptors were taken from a human donor in good health. Some clones in this sample may be carry-over from other donors' samples. CDR3s include the opening cysteine and the closing phenylalanine or tryptophan. The D gene is left open where the match is weak. Size is stated for part of the rows, as once, few or many counts, or as a class when the clone is expanded.

size: many; length: 14; J: TRBJ2-1; V: TRBV27; D: -; DNA: TGTGCCAGCAGTCCCCAGGCCAGGGGAGATGAGCAGTTCTTC; CDR3: CASSPQARGDEQFF
size: -; length: 13; J: TRBJ2-5; V: TRBV5-6; D: TRBD1; DNA: TGTGCCAGCAGCGCGGACAGGGCTGAGACCCAGTACTTC; CDR3: CASSADRAETQYF
size: -; length: 13; J: TRBJ1-1; V: TRBV18; D: TRBD1; DNA: TGTGCCAGCTCACAGTCAGGGGGGGCTGAAGCTTTCTTT; CDR3: CASSQSGGAEAFF
size: -; length: 14; J: TRBJ2-7; V: TRBV6-6; D: TRBD1; DNA: TGTGCCAGCAGTTATGAGGGGGCAGCCTACGAGCAGTACTTC; CDR3: CASSYEGAAYEQYF
size: many; length: 13; J: TRBJ1-2; V: TRBV5-1; D: TRBD1; DNA: TGCGCCAGCAGCAGGGACACAGGGGGCGGCTACACCTTC; CDR3: CASSRDTGGGYTF
size: many; length: 15; J: TRBJ2-3; V: TRBV27; D: -; DNA: TGTGCCAGCAGTTTCCCAGGGTCCCTGAGGGATACGCAGTATTTT; CDR3: CASSFPGSLRDTQYF
size: many; length: 14; J: TRBJ1-5; V: TRBV18; D: -; DNA: TGTGCCAGCTCATCGGACGGACTCAATCAGCCCCAGCATTTT; CDR3: CASSSDGLNQPQHF
size: -; length: 19; J: TRBJ1-3; V: TRBV11-2; D: TRBD1; DNA: TGTGCCAGCAGCTTGATTGGGACAGGCCCCTTTTTCTCTGGAAACACCATATATTTT; CDR3: CASSLIGTGPFFSGNTIYF
size: -; length: 16; J: TRBJ2-1; V: TRBV28; D: TRBD2; DNA: TGTGCCAGCAGTCCCCCGGGGGGGGTCGACTACAATGAGCAGTTCTTC; CDR3: CASSPPGGVDYNEQFF
size: few; length: 19; J: TRBJ2-3; V: TRBV20-1; D: TRBD2; DNA: TGCAGTGCTAGAGTGGGACTAGCGAGCTTACCTGGGGCCACAGATACGCAGTATTTT; CDR3: CSARVGLASLPGATDTQYF
size: -; length: 14; J: TRBJ1-3; V: TRBV12-3/TRBV12-4; D: TRBD1; DNA: TGTGCCAGCAGTTTAAGGGACAGCGGAAACACCATATATTTT; CDR3: CASSLRDSGNTIYF
size: -; length: 14; J: TRBJ2-7; V: TRBV20-1; D: TRBD1; DNA: TGCAGTGCTCCCTACAGGGGGCCCACCTACGAGCAGTACTTC; CDR3: CSAPYRGPTYEQYF
size: -; length: 15; J: TRBJ2-7; V: TRBV11-1; D: TRBD2; DNA: TGTGCCAGCAGTACTACTAGCGGGAGCATCCACGAGCAGTACTTC; CDR3: CASSTTSGSIHEQYF
size: few; length: 13; J: TRBJ2-5; V: TRBV7-9; D: TRBD2; DNA: TGTGCCAGCCGGAGGGAGGGTGGAGAGACCCAGTACTTC; CDR3: CASRREGGETQYF
size: many; length: 12; J: TRBJ1-1; V: TRBV28; D: -; DNA: TGTGCCAGCAGTTCCATCAACACTGAAGCTTTCTTT; CDR3: CASSSINTEAFF
size: many; length: 16; J: TRBJ2-6; V: TRBV5-4; D: TRBD2; DNA: TGTGCCAGCAGCAACGGGGGGGGCAGTGGGGCCAACGTCCTGACTTTC; CDR3: CASSNGGGSGANVLTF
size: many; length: 15; J: TRBJ2-1; V: TRBV7-2; D: TRBD2; DNA: TGTGCCAGCAGACCCCTAGCGGGAGACTACAATGAGCAGTTCTTC; CDR3: CASRPLAGDYNEQFF
size: many; length: 12; J: TRBJ1-1; V: TRBV12-3/TRBV12-4; D: -; DNA: TGTGCCAGCAGCTTGAGCCAGGACGGAGCTTTCTTT; CDR3: CASSLSQDGAFF
size: many; length: 14; J: TRBJ2-7; V: TRBV7-9; D: TRBD1; DNA: TGTGCCAGCAGCTCGACAGGGAGCTCCTACGAGCAGTACTTC; CDR3: CASSSTGSSYEQYF
size: -; length: 14; J: TRBJ1-1; V: TRBV20-1; D: -; DNA: TGCAGTGCTAGAGACAGGGGACGGGACACTGAAGCTTTCTTT; CDR3: CSARDRGRDTEAFF
size: few; length: 14; J: TRBJ2-1; V: TRBV30; D: TRBD2; DNA: TGTGCCTGGAGTCTAGCGGGCTGGGACAATGAGCAGTTCTTC; CDR3: CAWSLAGWDNEQFF
size: few; length: 17; J: TRBJ2-1; V: TRBV9; D: TRBD1; DNA: TGTGCCAGCAGCTACCGGGACAGGGGCCGATTTTCCAATGAGCAGTTCTTC; CDR3: CASSYRDRGRFSNEQFF
size: many; length: 15; J: TRBJ2-1; V: TRBV7-8; D: -; DNA: TGTGCCAGCAGCTTAGACAGATTCTCCTACAATGAGCAGTTCTTC; CDR3: CASSLDRFSYNEQFF